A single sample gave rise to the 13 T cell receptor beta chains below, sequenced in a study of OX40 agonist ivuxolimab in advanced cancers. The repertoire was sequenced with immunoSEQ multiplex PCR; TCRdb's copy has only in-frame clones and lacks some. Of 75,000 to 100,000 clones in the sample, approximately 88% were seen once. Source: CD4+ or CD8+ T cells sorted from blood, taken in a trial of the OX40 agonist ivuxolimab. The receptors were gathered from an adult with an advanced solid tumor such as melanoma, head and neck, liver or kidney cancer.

The CDR3 region has the DNA TGTGCCAGTAGTATTAGCCTTTCAGATACGCAGTATTTT. As protein: CASSISLSDTQYF. J is TRBJ2-3 and V is TRBV19; D gene ambiguous. CDR1 is LNHDA, CDR2 SQIVND, per germline (reference sequence). CDR3 length: 13 residues. V lost 3 bases to trimming and J lost 4 bases, with 8 bases between them.

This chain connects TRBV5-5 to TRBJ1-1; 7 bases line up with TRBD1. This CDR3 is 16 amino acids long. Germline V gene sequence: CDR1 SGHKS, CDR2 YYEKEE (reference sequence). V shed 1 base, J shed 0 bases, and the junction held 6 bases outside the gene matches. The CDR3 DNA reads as TGTGCCAGCAGCTTGTGGGCAGGGGGAATGAACACTGAAGCTTTCTTT. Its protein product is CASSLWAGGMNTEAFF.

This CDR3 is CASSELRGADEQYF. CDR3 sequence (DNA): TGTGCCAGCAGTGAATTGAGAGGGGCAGACGAGCAGTACTTC. V and J are TRBV6-1 and TRBJ2-7, with D perhaps matching TRBD1 or TRBD2 (5 bases each). Per germline, CDR1 MNHNS and CDR2 SASEGT. Between the trimmed V and J ends, which lost 2 bases and 5 bases, there was a span of 13 bases. The CDR3 length is 14 residues.

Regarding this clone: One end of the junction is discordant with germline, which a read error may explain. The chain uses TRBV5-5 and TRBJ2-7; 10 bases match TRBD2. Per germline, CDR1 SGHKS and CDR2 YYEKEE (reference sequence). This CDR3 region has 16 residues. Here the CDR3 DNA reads TGTGCCAGCAGCTTGGGGCTAGCGGGAGTCTCCTTCGAGCAGTACTTC. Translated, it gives CASSLGLAGVSFEQYF.

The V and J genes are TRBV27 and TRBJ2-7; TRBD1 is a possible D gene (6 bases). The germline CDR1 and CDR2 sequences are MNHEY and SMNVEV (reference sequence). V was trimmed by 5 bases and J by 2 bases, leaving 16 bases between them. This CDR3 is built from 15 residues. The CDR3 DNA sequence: TGTGCCAGCAGTACCAGCTCGAGGACAGCCTACGAGCAGTACTTC. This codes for CASSTSSRTAYEQYF.

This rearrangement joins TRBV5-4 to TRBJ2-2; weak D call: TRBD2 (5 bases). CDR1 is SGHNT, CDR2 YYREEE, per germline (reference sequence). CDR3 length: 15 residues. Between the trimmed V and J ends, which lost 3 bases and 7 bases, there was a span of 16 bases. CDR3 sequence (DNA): TGTGCCAGCAGCTGGGGTGGGCTCGCGGGCGGGGAGCTGTTTTTT. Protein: CASSWGGLAGGELFF. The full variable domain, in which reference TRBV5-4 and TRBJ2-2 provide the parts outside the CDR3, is ETGVTQSPTHLIKTRGQQVTLRCSSQSGHNTVSWYQQALGQGPQFIFQYYREEENGRGNFPPRFSGLQFPNYSSELNVNALELDDSALYLCASSWGGLAGGELFFGEGSRLTVL.

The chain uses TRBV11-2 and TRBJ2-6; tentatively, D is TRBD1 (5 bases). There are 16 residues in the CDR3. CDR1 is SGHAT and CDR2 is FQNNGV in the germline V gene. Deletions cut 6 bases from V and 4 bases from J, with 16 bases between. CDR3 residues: CASSDRRTQGANVLTF. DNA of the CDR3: TGTGCCAGCAGTGATAGACGGACACAGGGGGCCAACGTCCTGACTTTC.

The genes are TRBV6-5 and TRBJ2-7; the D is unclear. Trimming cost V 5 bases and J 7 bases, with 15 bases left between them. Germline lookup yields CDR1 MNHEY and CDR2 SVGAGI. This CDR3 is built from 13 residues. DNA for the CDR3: TGTGCCAGCAGTCTTGGACCCGATCGGGAGCAGTACTTC. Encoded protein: CASSLGPDREQYF.

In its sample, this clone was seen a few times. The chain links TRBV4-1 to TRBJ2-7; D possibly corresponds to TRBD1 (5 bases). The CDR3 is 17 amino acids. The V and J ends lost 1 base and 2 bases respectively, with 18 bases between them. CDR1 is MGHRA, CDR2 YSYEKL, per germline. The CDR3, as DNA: TGCGCCAGCAGCCAAGGGCAGGGAAGGGCCCAAACCTACGAGCAGTACTTC. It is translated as CASSQGQGRAQTYEQYF.

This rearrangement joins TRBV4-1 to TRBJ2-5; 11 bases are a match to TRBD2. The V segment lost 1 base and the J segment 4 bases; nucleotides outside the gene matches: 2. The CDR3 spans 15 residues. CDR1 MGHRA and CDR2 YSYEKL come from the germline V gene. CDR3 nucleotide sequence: TGCGCCAGCAGCCAAGGGCTAGCGGGAGGAGAGACCCAGTACTTC. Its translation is CASSQGLAGGETQYF.

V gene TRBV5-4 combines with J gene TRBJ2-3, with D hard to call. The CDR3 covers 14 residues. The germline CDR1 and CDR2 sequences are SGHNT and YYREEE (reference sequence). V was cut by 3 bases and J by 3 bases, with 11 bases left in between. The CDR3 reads CASSSPQSTDTQYF. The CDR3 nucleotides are TGTGCCAGCAGCTCCCCCCAGTCTACAGATACGCAGTATTTT.

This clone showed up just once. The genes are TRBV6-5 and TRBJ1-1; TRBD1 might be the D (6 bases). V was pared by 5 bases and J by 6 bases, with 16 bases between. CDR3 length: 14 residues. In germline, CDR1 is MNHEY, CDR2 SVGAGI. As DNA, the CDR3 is TGTGCCAGCAGTCACAGAGGACAGTATTCTGAAGCTTTCTTT. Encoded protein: CASSHRGQYSEAFF.

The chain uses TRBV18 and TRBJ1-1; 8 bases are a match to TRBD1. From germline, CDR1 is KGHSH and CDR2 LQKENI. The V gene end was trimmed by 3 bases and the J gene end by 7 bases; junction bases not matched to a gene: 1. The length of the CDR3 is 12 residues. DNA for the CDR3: TGTGCCAGCTCACCTGGGACAGGTGAAGCTTTCTTT. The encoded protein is CASSPGTGEAFF.